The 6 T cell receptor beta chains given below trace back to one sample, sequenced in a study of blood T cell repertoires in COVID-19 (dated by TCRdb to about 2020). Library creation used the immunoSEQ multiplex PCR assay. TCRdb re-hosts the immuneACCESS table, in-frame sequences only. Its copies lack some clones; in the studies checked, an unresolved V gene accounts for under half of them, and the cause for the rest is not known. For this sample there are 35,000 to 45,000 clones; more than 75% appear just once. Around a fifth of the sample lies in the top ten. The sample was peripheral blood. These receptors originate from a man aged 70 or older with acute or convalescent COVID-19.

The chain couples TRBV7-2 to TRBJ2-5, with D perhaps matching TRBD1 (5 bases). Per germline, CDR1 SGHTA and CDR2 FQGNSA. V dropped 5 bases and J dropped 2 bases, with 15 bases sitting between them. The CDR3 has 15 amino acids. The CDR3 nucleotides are TGTGCCAGCAGCCTTAGGACAAATGCGCAAGAGACCCAGTACTTC. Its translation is CASSLRTNAQETQYF.

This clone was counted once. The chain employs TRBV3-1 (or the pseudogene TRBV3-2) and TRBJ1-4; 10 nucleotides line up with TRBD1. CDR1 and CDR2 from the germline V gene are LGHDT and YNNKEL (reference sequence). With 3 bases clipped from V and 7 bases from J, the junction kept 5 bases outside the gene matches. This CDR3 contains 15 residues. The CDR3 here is CASSHATGGSEKLFF. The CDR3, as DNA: TGTGCCAGCAGCCACGCGACAGGGGGCAGTGAAAAACTGTTTTTT.

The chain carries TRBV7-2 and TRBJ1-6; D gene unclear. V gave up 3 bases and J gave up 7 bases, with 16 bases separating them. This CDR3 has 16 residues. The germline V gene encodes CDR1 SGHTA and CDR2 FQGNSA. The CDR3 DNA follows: TGTGCCAGCAGCTTGGCACGGGGAGGGCCCAATTCACCCCTCCACTTT. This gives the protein CASSLARGGPNSPLHF.

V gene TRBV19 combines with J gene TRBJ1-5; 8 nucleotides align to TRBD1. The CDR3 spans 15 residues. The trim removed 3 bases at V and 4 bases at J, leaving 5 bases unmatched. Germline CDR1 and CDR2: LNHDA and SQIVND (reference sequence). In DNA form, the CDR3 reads TGTGCCAGTAGTATGACAGGGGAAGGGAATCAGCCCCAGCATTTT. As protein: CASSMTGEGNQPQHF.

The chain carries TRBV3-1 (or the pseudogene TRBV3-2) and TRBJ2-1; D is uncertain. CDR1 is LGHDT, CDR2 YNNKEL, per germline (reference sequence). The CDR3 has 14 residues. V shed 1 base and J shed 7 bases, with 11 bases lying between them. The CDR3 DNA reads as TGTGCCAGCAGCCAAGGAGAAGTTATGAATGAGCAGTTCTTC. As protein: CASSQGEVMNEQFF.

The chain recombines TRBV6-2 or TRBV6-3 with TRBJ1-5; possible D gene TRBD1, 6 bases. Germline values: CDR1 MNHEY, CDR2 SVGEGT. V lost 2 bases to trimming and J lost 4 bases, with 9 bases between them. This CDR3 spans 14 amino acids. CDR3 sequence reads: CASSYTGLNQPQHF. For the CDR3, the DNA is TGTGCCAGCAGTTACACAGGGCTGAATCAGCCCCAGCATTTT.